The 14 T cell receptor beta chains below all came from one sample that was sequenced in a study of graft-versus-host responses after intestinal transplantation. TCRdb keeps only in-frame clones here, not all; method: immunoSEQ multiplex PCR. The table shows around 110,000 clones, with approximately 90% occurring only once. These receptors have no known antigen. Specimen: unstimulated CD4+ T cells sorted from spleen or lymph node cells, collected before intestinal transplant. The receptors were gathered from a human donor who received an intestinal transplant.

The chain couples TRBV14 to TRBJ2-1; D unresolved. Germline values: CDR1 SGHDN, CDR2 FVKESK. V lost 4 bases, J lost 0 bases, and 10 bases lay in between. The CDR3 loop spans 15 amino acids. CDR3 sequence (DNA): TGTGCCAGCAGCCGGCACATCAGCTCCTACAATGAGCAGTTCTTC. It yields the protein CASSRHISSYNEQFF.

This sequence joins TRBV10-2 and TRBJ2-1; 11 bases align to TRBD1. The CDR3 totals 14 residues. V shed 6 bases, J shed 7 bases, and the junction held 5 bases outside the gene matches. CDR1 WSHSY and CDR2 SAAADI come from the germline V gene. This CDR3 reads CASRDRGLGNEQFF. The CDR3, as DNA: TGCGCCAGCAGGGACAGGGGGCTCGGAAATGAGCAGTTCTTC.

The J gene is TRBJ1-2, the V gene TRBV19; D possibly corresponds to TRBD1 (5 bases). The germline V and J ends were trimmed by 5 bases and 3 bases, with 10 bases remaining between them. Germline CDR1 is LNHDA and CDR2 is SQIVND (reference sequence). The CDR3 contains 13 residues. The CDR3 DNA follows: TGTGCCAGTAGTGACAGACTCGACTATGGCTACACCTTC. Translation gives CASSDRLDYGYTF.

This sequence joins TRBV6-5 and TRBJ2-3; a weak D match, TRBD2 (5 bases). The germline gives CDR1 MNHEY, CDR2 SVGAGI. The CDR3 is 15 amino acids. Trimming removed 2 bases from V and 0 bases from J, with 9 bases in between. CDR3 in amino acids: CASSYGWTSTDTQYF. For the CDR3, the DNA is TGTGCCAGCAGTTACGGATGGACTAGCACAGATACGCAGTATTTT.

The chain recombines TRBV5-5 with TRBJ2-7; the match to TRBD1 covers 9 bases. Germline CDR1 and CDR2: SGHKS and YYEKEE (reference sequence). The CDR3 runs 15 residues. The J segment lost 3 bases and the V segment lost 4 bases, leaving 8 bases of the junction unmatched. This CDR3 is CASSQTGTGFYEQYF. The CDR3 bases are TGTGCCAGCAGCCAAACCGGGACAGGGTTCTACGAGCAGTACTTC.

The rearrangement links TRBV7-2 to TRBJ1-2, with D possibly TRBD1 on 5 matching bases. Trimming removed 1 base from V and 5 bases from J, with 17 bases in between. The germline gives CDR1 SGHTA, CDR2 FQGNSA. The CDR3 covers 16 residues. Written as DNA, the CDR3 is TGTGCCAGCAGCTTAGGGGGCACTTTATCCGTATATGGCTACACCTTC. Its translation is CASSLGGTLSVYGYTF.

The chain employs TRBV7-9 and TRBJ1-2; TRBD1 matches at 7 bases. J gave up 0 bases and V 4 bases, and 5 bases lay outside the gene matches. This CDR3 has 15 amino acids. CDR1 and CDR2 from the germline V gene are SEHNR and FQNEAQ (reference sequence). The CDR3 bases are TGTGCCAGCAGCTCTTGGGACAGACCTAACTATGGCTACACCTTC. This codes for CASSSWDRPNYGYTF.

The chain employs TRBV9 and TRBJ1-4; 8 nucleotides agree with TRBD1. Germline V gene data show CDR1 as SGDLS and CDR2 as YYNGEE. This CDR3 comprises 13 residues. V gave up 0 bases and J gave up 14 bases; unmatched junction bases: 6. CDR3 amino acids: CASSVAPGQVLFF. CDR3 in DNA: TGTGCCAGCAGCGTAGCCCCGGGACAGGTGCTGTTTTTT.

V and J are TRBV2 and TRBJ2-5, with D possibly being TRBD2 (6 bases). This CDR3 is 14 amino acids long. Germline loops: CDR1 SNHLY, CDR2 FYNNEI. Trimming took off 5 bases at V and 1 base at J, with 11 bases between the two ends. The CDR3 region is CASSLTGSQETQYF. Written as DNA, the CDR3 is TGTGCCAGCAGTCTAACCGGGAGCCAAGAGACCCAGTACTTC.

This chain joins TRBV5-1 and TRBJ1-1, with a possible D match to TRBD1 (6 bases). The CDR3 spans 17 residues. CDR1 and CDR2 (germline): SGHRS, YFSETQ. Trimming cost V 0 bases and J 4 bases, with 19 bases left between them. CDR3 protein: CASSLGARQVPPTEAFF. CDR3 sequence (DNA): TGCGCCAGCAGCTTGGGGGCCAGACAGGTACCCCCCACTGAAGCTTTCTTT. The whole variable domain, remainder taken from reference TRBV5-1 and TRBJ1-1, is KAGVTQTPRYLIKTRGQQVTLSCSPISGHRSVSWYQQTPGQGLQFLFEYFSETQRNKGNFPGRFSGRQFSNSRSEMNVSTLELGDSALYLCASSLGARQVPPTEAFFGQGTRLTVV.

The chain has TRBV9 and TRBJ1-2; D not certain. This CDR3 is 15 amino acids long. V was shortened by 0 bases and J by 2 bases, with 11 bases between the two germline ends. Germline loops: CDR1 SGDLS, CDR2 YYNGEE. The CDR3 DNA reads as TGTGCCAGCAGCGTAGAGGCGGGCCTGAACTATGGCTACACCTTC. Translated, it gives CASSVEAGLNYGYTF.

The CDR3 protein is CASSYVSGLGGELFF. The CDR3 coding sequence is TGTGCCAGCAGTTACGTCTCGGGGTTGGGCGGGGAGCTGTTTTTT. The gene calls are TRBV6-6 and TRBJ2-2, with D maybe TRBD2 (5 bases). V gave up 2 bases and J gave up 7 bases, with 14 bases separating them. The germline gives CDR1 MNHNY, CDR2 SVGAGI (reference sequence). CDR3 length: 15 amino acids.

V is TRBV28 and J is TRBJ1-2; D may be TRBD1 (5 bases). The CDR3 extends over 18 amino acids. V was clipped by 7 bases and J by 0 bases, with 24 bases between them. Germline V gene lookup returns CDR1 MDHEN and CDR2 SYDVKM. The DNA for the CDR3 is TGTGCCAGCAAGTCGGTTATGGGGGGGACCTATTCTAACTATGGCTACACCTTC. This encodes CASKSVMGGTYSNYGYTF.

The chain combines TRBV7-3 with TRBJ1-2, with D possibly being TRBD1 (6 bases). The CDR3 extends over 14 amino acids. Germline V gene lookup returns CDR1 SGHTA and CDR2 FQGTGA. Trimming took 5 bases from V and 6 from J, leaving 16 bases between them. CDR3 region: CASSPTTGFDGYTF. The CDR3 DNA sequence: TGTGCCAGCAGCCCAACCACAGGGTTCGATGGCTACACCTTC.